What follows are 23 T cell receptor beta chains derived from one specimen sequenced in a study of control samples from healthy donors and cancer patients. The protocol was immunoSEQ multiplex PCR, while the TCRdb copy is restricted to in-frame clones and leaves out a portion. Here the sample spans 40,000 to 55,000 clones, roughly 90% being singletons. The sequenced sample consisted of PBMCs. The receptors stem from a woman aged 35 to 49 with head and neck cancer.

This chain uses TRBV27 with TRBJ2-3; weak D call: TRBD1 (6 bases). CDR1 and CDR2 (germline): MNHEY, SMNVEV (reference sequence). Trimming removed 4 bases at V and 2 bases at J, with 19 bases between. This CDR3 region has 17 residues. As DNA, the CDR3 is TGTGCCAGCAGTTCTCAACAGGGCCGCCTAACCACAGATACGCAGTATTTT. Its protein is CASSSQQGRLTTDTQYF.

This rearrangement joins TRBV5-4 to TRBJ1-4; D is perhaps TRBD1 (6 bases). The germline V gene encodes CDR1 SGHNT and CDR2 YYREEE (reference sequence). V was clipped by 4 bases and J by 4 bases, with 14 bases between them. This CDR3 has 15 amino acids. DNA for the CDR3: TGTGCCAGCAGCCCGGACAGCGGGCTTAATGAAAAACTGTTTTTT. This codes for CASSPDSGLNEKLFF.

The V gene is TRBV15, the J gene TRBJ1-6; D not certain. This CDR3 region has 18 residues. The V end lost 0 bases, the J end lost 5 bases, and 17 bases lay between the germline ends. Germline V gene data show CDR1 as LNHNV and CDR2 as YYDKDF (reference sequence). The CDR3 spells CATSRDGWEGLHNSPLHF. The CDR3 DNA sequence: TGTGCCACCAGCAGAGATGGGTGGGAGGGCCTTCATAATTCACCCCTCCACTTT.

This chain uses TRBV19 with TRBJ1-1; TRBD1 aligns across 9 bases. Germline V gives CDR1 LNHDA, CDR2 SQIVND (reference sequence). This CDR3 comprises 15 residues. With 10 bases clipped from V and 0 bases from J, the junction kept 9 bases outside the gene matches. The CDR3: CATNVGTGMNTEAFF. The CDR3 DNA reads as TGTGCCACCAATGTAGGGACAGGGATGAACACTGAAGCTTTCTTT.

The chain links TRBV11-2 to TRBJ2-7, with D maybe TRBD2 (5 bases). V was shortened by 0 bases and J by 3 bases, with 15 bases between the two germline ends. CDR3 length equals 16 residues. Germline CDR1 SGHAT, CDR2 FQNNGV. In DNA form, the CDR3 reads TGTGCCAGCAGCTTAGAATTTAGCGAGGGCAACTACGAGCAGTACTTC. Translated, it gives CASSLEFSEGNYEQYF.

The rearrangement uses TRBV10-3 and TRBJ2-7; D assignment may be TRBD1 or TRBD2 (5 bases each). V lost 5 bases and J lost 1, with 12 bases in between. The CDR3 is 14 residues long. Looked up from germline, CDR1 is ENHRY and CDR2 is SYGVKD. CDR3 protein: CAISPMGVSYEQYF. For the CDR3, the DNA is TGTGCCATCAGTCCGATGGGGGTATCCTACGAGCAGTACTTC.

This chain links TRBV5-1 with TRBJ1-3, with 9 bases fitting TRBD1. CDR1 is SGHRS and CDR2 is YFSETQ in the germline V gene. The CDR3 is made up of 14 amino acids. V was clipped by 3 bases and J by 5 bases; unmatched bases: 3. The CDR3 loop reads CASSSGQGRNTIYF. Here the CDR3 DNA reads TGCGCCAGCAGCTCGGGACAGGGTCGAAACACCATATATTTT. Full variable domain (missing parts from reference TRBV5-1 and TRBJ1-3): KAGVTQTPRYLIKTRGQQVTLSCSPISGHRSVSWYQQTPGQGLQFLFEYFSETQRNKGNFPGRFSGRQFSNSRSEMNVSTLELGDSALYLCASSSGQGRNTIYFGEGSWLTVV.

The V gene is TRBV6-6, the J gene TRBJ2-1, with 11 bases fitting TRBD2. This CDR3 comprises 16 residues. Germline V gene data show CDR1 as MNHNY and CDR2 as SVGAGI (reference sequence). The J segment lost 3 bases and the V segment lost 4 bases, leaving 5 bases of the junction unmatched. The CDR3 loop reads CASSSLAGGGYNEQFF. As DNA, the CDR3 is TGTGCCAGCAGTTCCTTAGCGGGAGGGGGCTACAATGAGCAGTTCTTC.

The CDR3 spells CASSWGQTNTEAFF. The CDR3 DNA follows: TGCGCCAGCAGCTGGGGACAGACCAACACTGAAGCTTTCTTT. J is TRBJ1-1 and V is TRBV5-1; TRBD1 aligns across 7 bases. This CDR3 has 14 amino acids. Unmatched junction bases numbered 4, after V lost 3 bases and J lost 2 bases. Looked up from germline, CDR1 is SGHRS and CDR2 is YFSETQ.

The V gene is TRBV7-3, the J gene TRBJ2-2, with unresolved D. Germline V lookup: CDR1 SGHTA, CDR2 FQGTGA. The CDR3 is 14 residues long. Trimming stripped 2 bases from V and 5 bases from J, with 9 bases between. The CDR3, as DNA: TGTGCCAGCAGCTTAGGGATCCAGACCGGGGAGCTGTTTTTT. Residues: CASSLGIQTGELFF.

CDR3 sequence: CASSLDGTGDQPQHF. In nucleotides, the CDR3 is TGTGCCAGCAGCTTAGATGGGACAGGGGATCAGCCCCAGCATTTT. The V call is TRBV11-1, the J call TRBJ1-5, with 10 positions matching TRBD1. Germline lookup yields CDR1 SGHAT and CDR2 FQDESV (reference sequence). The CDR3 has 15 residues. Trimming at V came to 1 base and at J to 5 bases, leaving 2 bases not matched to a gene.

V usage is TRBV11-2 and J usage is TRBJ2-2; D perhaps matches TRBD1 (6 bases). CDR1 and CDR2 (germline): SGHAT, FQNNGV. The CDR3 loop spans 17 amino acids. Trimming removed 1 base at V and 2 bases at J, with 14 bases between. CDR3 loop: CASSLGSQGRNTGELFF. In nucleotides, the CDR3 is TGTGCCAGCAGCTTAGGGTCTCAGGGGCGAAACACCGGGGAGCTGTTTTTT.

The chain recombines TRBV7-9 with TRBJ2-2; D assignment may be TRBD1 or TRBD2 (6 bases each). This CDR3 has 16 amino acids. V gave up 3 bases and J gave up 7 bases, with 18 bases separating them. From germline, CDR1 is SEHNR and CDR2 FQNEAQ (reference sequence). The CDR3 DNA follows: TGTGCCAGCAGCTTTGCGGTCGGGGGCCATGGCGGGGAGCTGTTTTTT. This sequence encodes CASSFAVGGHGGELFF.

CDR3 in amino acids: CASSSPGYEQYF. DNA of the CDR3: TGTGCCAGCAGTTCACCAGGTTACGAGCAGTACTTC. The rearrangement uses TRBV28 and TRBJ2-7; D is unclear. In germline, CDR1 is MDHEN, CDR2 SYDVKM. Trimming cost V 4 bases and J 4 bases, with 8 bases left between them. The CDR3 extends over 12 amino acids.

This clone was detected a few times. V usage is TRBV4-1 and J usage is TRBJ1-5; D ambiguous. With 4 bases removed from V and 5 bases from J, the gap between germline ends came to 9 bases. Germline V gives CDR1 MGHRA, CDR2 YSYEKL. The CDR3 length is 13 residues. CDR3 sequence: CASSPRTDQPQHF. Written as DNA, the CDR3 is TGCGCCAGCAGCCCCCGTACGGATCAGCCCCAGCATTTT.

This chain links TRBV30 with TRBJ1-2; D call uncertain. The germline V gene encodes CDR1 GTSNPN and CDR2 SVGIG (reference sequence). Trimming stripped 0 bases from V and 7 bases from J, with 15 bases between. The CDR3 spans 14 residues. Here the CDR3 reads CAWSVQGLASGYTF. CDR3 bases: TGTGCCTGGAGTGTACAAGGGTTGGCGAGTGGCTACACCTTC.

The chain is built from TRBV5-1 and TRBJ2-5; 11 bases align to TRBD2. Germline CDR1 reads SGHRS; CDR2 reads YFSETQ. This CDR3 contains 15 residues. Trimming removed 1 base from V and 4 bases from J; junction bases left unmatched: 3. Here the CDR3 DNA reads TGCGCCAGCAGCTTGTATAGCGGGAGGGTAGAGACCCAGTACTTC. Translated: CASSLYSGRVETQYF.

This chain links TRBV24-1 with TRBJ1-5; 10 bases agree with TRBD1. Germline V gene data show CDR1 as KGHDR and CDR2 as SFDVKD. The CDR3 is 15 amino acids. Trimming cost V 6 bases and J 5 bases; bases outside gene matches: 6. CDR3 region: CATSRPGTGDQPQHF. DNA for the CDR3: TGTGCCACCAGTCGGCCCGGGACAGGGGATCAGCCCCAGCATTTT.

The chain uses TRBV18 and TRBJ2-1, with D possibly TRBD2 on 6 matching bases. This CDR3 has 14 residues. Germline loops: CDR1 KGHSH, CDR2 LQKENI. Trimming removed 3 bases from V and 7 bases from J, with 13 bases in between. In DNA form, the CDR3 reads TGTGCCAGCTCACCTGAACTAGCAGCGAATGAGCAGTTCTTC. Translated, it gives CASSPELAANEQFF.

The chain has TRBV30 and TRBJ1-1; D ambiguous. Trimming cost V 0 bases and J 3 bases, with 8 bases left between them. This CDR3 contains 13 residues. The germline gives CDR1 GTSNPN, CDR2 SVGIG (reference sequence). The CDR3 spells CAWSVGYYTEAFF. CDR3 nucleotides: TGTGCCTGGAGTGTAGGTTACTACACTGAAGCTTTCTTT. The entire variable domain, with the rest obtained from reference TRBV30 and TRBJ1-1, is as follows: SQTIHQWPATLVQPVGSPLSLECTVEGTSNPNLYWYRQAAGRGLQLLFYSVGIGQISSEVPQNLSASRPQDRQFILSSKKLLLSDSGFYLCAWSVGYYTEAFFGQGTRLTVV.

This rearrangement joins TRBV11-2 to TRBJ1-3; D call uncertain. The germline CDR1 and CDR2 sequences are SGHAT and FQNNGV. This CDR3 is built from 14 residues. V was cut by 1 base and J by 0 bases, with 4 bases left in between. The CDR3 nucleotides are TGTGCCAGCAGCTTAGCCGTCTCTGGAAACACCATATATTTT. This sequence encodes CASSLAVSGNTIYF.

The CDR3 reads CATSQGPGRSYEQYF. The CDR3 DNA reads TGTGCCACCAGTCAAGGTCCCGGGAGATCCTACGAGCAGTACTTC. The chain employs TRBV24-1 and TRBJ2-7; the D gene is possibly TRBD2 (6 bases). The V and J ends lost 6 bases and 1 base respectively, with 15 bases between them. CDR3 size: 15 residues. The germline gives CDR1 KGHDR, CDR2 SFDVKD.

The V and J genes are TRBV27 and TRBJ1-5, with D tentatively TRBD1 (5 bases). V was shortened by 6 bases and J by 0 bases, with 9 bases between the two germline ends. The CDR3 length is 14 residues. CDR1 is MNHEY, CDR2 SMNVEV, per germline (reference sequence). The CDR3, as DNA: TGTGCCAGCAGCCAGGGTGGTAGCAATCAGCCCCAGCATTTT. This gives the protein CASSQGGSNQPQHF.